Presented here are 25 T cell receptor beta chains from one specimen sequenced in a study of T cells after yellow fever vaccination. TCRdb re-analysed the 5' RACE reads in MiXCR, keeping a single row per CDR3 protein. The data show 400,000 or so distinct CDR3 sequences, more than 5.5% seen once. This material consisted of PBMCs, taken 5 days after the yellow fever booster vaccination. All receptors come from a man under 40 who received the YFV17D yellow fever vaccine.

V usage is TRBV9 and J usage is TRBJ2-3, with a weak D call TRBD2 (6 bases). CDR1 is SGDLS and CDR2 is YYNGEE in the germline V gene. The V and J ends lost 4 bases and 0 bases respectively, with 12 bases between them. This CDR3 contains 15 residues. Here the CDR3 DNA reads TGTGCCAGCAGCCCTCGGAGCGGGAGCACAGATACGCAGTATTTT. Translating it yields CASSPRSGSTDTQYF.

The chain uses TRBV30 and TRBJ1-3, with 7 bases lining up with TRBD1. This CDR3 contains 14 residues. Germline trimming cut 6 bases from V and 4 bases from J; bases unmatched to any gene: 9. The germline gives CDR1 GTSNPN, CDR2 SVGIG (reference sequence). This chain's CDR3 is CACATGLGGNTIYF. In nucleotides, the CDR3 is TGTGCCTGTGCGACAGGGCTGGGAGGAAACACCATATATTTT.

This clonotype was counted between two and nine times. The chain employs TRBV5-1 and TRBJ2-5, with TRBD1 as a possible D gene (5 bases). Trimming stripped 4 bases from V and 4 bases from J, with 20 bases between. CDR1 and CDR2 from the germline V gene are SGHRS and YFSETQ. CDR3 length equals 16 residues. CDR3 amino acids: CASSPKSDWGGETQYF. The CDR3 DNA reads as TGCGCCAGCAGCCCCAAATCCGATTGGGGCGGAGAGACCCAGTACTTC.

This clonotype was found many times. The rearrangement uses TRBV9 and TRBJ2-1, with 9 positions matching TRBD2. The CDR3 is made up of 15 amino acids. J gave up 10 bases and V 4 bases, and 12 bases lay outside the gene matches. Germline CDR1 is SGDLS and CDR2 is YYNGEE. The CDR3 DNA sequence: TGTGCCAGCAGCCCTCCGGGACTAGCCCGGGGGGAGCAGTTCTTC. This sequence encodes CASSPPGLARGEQFF.

This clonotype has a count of ten or more. This rearrangement joins TRBV29-1 to TRBJ1-1; TRBD1 is a possible D gene (6 bases). Germline V CDR1 and CDR2: SQVTM, ANQGSEA. The V end was cut by 7 bases, the J end by 1 base, with 19 bases between. This CDR3 has 15 residues. CDR3 coding DNA: TGCAGCGGTGGGACACCGACCTACGAGAACACTGAAGCTTTCTTT. Translated: CSGGTPTYENTEAFF.

Note on this clonotype: This sequence may be a read error, since a much larger clone differs from it by one base. The CDR3 loop reads CASSFTIGQGSGEQFF. CDR3 DNA: TGTGCCAGCAGTTTTACGATTGGACAGGGGTCTGGTGAGCAGTTCTTC. The chain links TRBV27 to TRBJ2-1, with 9 bases matching TRBD1. The CDR3 has 16 amino acids. CDR1 and CDR2 (germline): MNHEY, SMNVEV (reference sequence). The V segment lost 3 bases and the J segment 9 bases; nucleotides outside the gene matches: 12.

This clonotype was detected only a few times. V gene TRBV25-1 combines with J gene TRBJ2-7; D is perhaps TRBD2 (6 bases). V lost 4 bases and J 2 bases, leaving 15 bases between the germline ends. The CDR3 is 15 residues long. Germline V gene sequence: CDR1 MGHDK, CDR2 SYGVNS. The CDR3 protein is CASSVGGGTTYEQYF. The CDR3 DNA reads TGTGCCAGCAGTGTGGGTGGCGGGACGACCTACGAGCAGTACTTC.

The chain is built from TRBV5-1 and TRBJ2-5; either TRBD1 or TRBD2 may fit D (7 bases each). V lost 0 bases and J 4 bases, leaving 13 bases between the germline ends. There are 15 residues in the CDR3. Germline V CDR1 and CDR2: SGHRS, YFSETQ. CDR3 region: CASSLGDREGETQYF. The DNA for the CDR3 is TGCGCCAGCAGCTTGGGTGACAGGGAGGGAGAGACCCAGTACTTC.

In its sample, this clonotype was seen many times. The V and J genes are TRBV7-6 and TRBJ2-3; 7 bases align to TRBD1. In germline, CDR1 is SGHVS, CDR2 FNYEAQ. The V gene end was trimmed by 5 bases and the J gene end by 1 base; junction bases not matched to a gene: 9. The CDR3 consists of 16 residues. The CDR3 region has the DNA TGTGCCAGCAGCCCAATAACAGGGGTCCGCACAGATACGCAGTATTTT. It codes for CASSPITGVRTDTQYF.

This clonotype occurred a few times. The chain recombines TRBV20-1 with TRBJ2-7, with 8 positions matching TRBD2. V trimming: 3 bases; J trimming: 4 bases; junction bases outside the gene matches: 8. Germline assignment: CDR1 DFQATT and CDR2 SNEGSKA (reference sequence). There are 14 residues in the CDR3. CDR3 coding DNA: TGCAGTGCTAGTCCCGGGACTAGTAGATACGAGCAGTACTTC. Its translation: CSASPGTSRYEQYF.

The chain recombines TRBV4-3 with TRBJ1-4; tentative D call: TRBD1 (6 bases). The germline CDR1 and CDR2 sequences are LGHNA and YSLEER. The CDR3 covers 15 residues. V lost 4 bases and J lost 4, with 13 bases in between. The CDR3 bases are TGCGCCAGCAGCCGACGGGACATGGGTAATGAAAAACTGTTTTTT. Translation: CASSRRDMGNEKLFF.

This clonotype was seen ten or more times. The V gene is TRBV6-2 or TRBV6-3, the J gene TRBJ2-7; the D gene could be TRBD1 or TRBD2 (5 bases each). This CDR3 contains 13 residues. Germline values: CDR1 MNHEY, CDR2 SVGEGT. V dropped 2 bases and J dropped 6 bases, with 11 bases sitting between them. CDR3 in DNA: TGTGCCAGCAGTTACGGGGGACCCTTCGAGCAGTACTTC. The encoded protein is CASSYGGPFEQYF.

The V call is TRBV2, the J call TRBJ2-1; 7 nucleotides match TRBD2. Per the germline V gene, CDR1 is SNHLY and CDR2 is FYNNEI. V gave up 3 bases and J gave up 8 bases; unmatched junction bases: 16. This CDR3 region has 17 residues. CDR3 loop: CASSDLGLGLVSDEQFF. In nucleotides, the CDR3 is TGTGCCAGCAGTGACCTTGGACTAGGTTTGGTTAGCGATGAGCAGTTCTTC.

The rearrangement links TRBV14 to TRBJ2-1; D possibly uses TRBD1 or TRBD2 (5 bases each). Germline V lookup: CDR1 SGHDN, CDR2 FVKESK. The CDR3 has 15 residues. Deletions cut 6 bases from V and 6 bases from J, with 18 bases between. The CDR3 loop is CASSPLGASGNEQFF. CDR3 DNA: TGTGCCAGCAGTCCCCTCGGGGCCTCGGGCAATGAGCAGTTCTTC.

This clonotype was seen repeatedly, ten times or more. V gene TRBV15 combines with J gene TRBJ2-7, with D possibly being TRBD1 (6 bases). The CDR3 is 16 amino acids. CDR1 and CDR2 from the germline V gene are LNHNV and YYDKDF (reference sequence). Between the trimmed V and J ends, which lost 4 bases and 2 bases, there was a span of 18 bases. The CDR3 loop reads CATSTKTGSLTYEQYF. CDR3 sequence (DNA): TGTGCCACCAGCACTAAGACAGGCTCACTTACCTACGAGCAGTACTTC.

In its sample, this clonotype was seen many times. The V gene is TRBV5-1, the J gene TRBJ2-1; TRBD2 agrees at 7 bases. This CDR3 is built from 15 residues. Germline V gene sequence: CDR1 SGHRS, CDR2 YFSETQ. Trimming at V came to 4 bases and at J to 7 bases, leaving 11 bases not matched to a gene. The CDR3, as DNA: TGCGCCAGCAGCCAGCTAGCGGACTTCGAAAATGAGCAGTTCTTC. Translated: CASSQLADFENEQFF. Using reference TRBV5-1 and TRBJ2-1 for the parts outside the CDR3, the full variable domain is KAGVTQTPRYLIKTRGQQVTLSCSPISGHRSVSWYQQTPGQGLQFLFEYFSETQRNKGNFPGRFSGRQFSNSRSEMNVSTLELGDSALYLCASSQLADFENEQFFGPGTRLTVL.

This clonotype appeared many times. The gene calls are TRBV6-2 or TRBV6-3 and TRBJ2-5; perhaps TRBD1 as D (5 bases). V dropped 4 bases and J dropped 2 bases, with 8 bases sitting between them. Germline V gives CDR1 MNHEY, CDR2 SVGEGT. CDR3 length: 13 amino acids. CDR3 nucleotides: TGTGCCAGCAGTTGGGGCCGGCAAGAGACCCAGTACTTC. Its translation: CASSWGRQETQYF.

This chain connects TRBV20-1 to TRBJ1-6, with 7 bases that match TRBD1. The trim removed 6 bases at V and 6 bases at J, leaving 14 bases unmatched. CDR1 and CDR2 (germline): DFQATT, SNEGSKA (reference sequence). The CDR3 totals 16 residues. CDR3 coding DNA: TGCAGTGCGAGGACAGGAGAGATCGGGTTTAATTCACCCCTCCACTTT. Protein sequence: CSARTGEIGFNSPLHF.

The genes are TRBV19 and TRBJ2-3; TRBD1 agrees at 9 bases. J was trimmed by 2 bases and V by 10 bases; bases with no gene match: 4. CDR1 and CDR2 from the germline V gene are LNHDA and SQIVND (reference sequence). There are 13 residues in the CDR3. The CDR3 region is CATRDRVTDTQYF. CDR3 bases: TGTGCCACCCGGGACAGGGTCACAGATACGCAGTATTTT.

The chain couples TRBV4-3 to TRBJ2-7; D is uncertain. Germline V gene sequence: CDR1 LGHNA, CDR2 YSLEER. The length of the CDR3 is 15 residues. V was cut by 0 bases and J by 2 bases, with 11 bases left in between. CDR3 loop: CASSQDLGSAYEQYF. CDR3 coding DNA: TGCGCCAGCAGCCAAGATCTGGGCAGCGCCTACGAGCAGTACTTC.

This clonotype was observed a handful of times. The chain has TRBV7-9 and TRBJ1-6; D is perhaps TRBD1 (6 bases). Germline CDR1 reads SEHNR; CDR2 reads FQNEAQ (reference sequence). The CDR3 consists of 14 residues. The V gene lost 7 bases and the J gene lost 6 bases, with 13 bases spanning the gap. The CDR3 DNA reads as TGTGCCAGCAACCAAGGACAGCTTAATTCACCCCTCCACTTT. Encoded protein: CASNQGQLNSPLHF.

This clonotype was observed at least ten times. The rearrangement uses TRBV29-1 and TRBJ2-1, with 9 bases lining up with TRBD1. From germline, CDR1 is SQVTM and CDR2 ANQGSEA. V shed 7 bases and J 0 bases; nucleotides not matched to a gene: 4. The CDR3 has 14 amino acids. The CDR3 coding sequence is TGCAGCGCTCCGGGACAGGGCTCCTACAATGAGCAGTTCTTC. Its translation: CSAPGQGSYNEQFF.

Notes on this clonotype: Since a much larger clone is just one base distant, this may be a read error. V and J are TRBV20-1 and TRBJ2-7; D possibly corresponds to TRBD2 (6 bases). The V gene's germline CDR1 is DFQATT and CDR2 SNEGSKA (reference sequence). The germline V and J ends were trimmed by 8 bases and 5 bases, with 16 bases remaining between them. There are 12 residues in the CDR3. The CDR3 here is CSRAGGIDEQYF. CDR3 bases: TGCAGTAGAGCTGGCGGGATCGACGAGCAGTACTTC.

This chain links TRBV4-3 with TRBJ2-5; D remains unclear. CDR1 is LGHNA, CDR2 YSLEER, per germline. V lost 0 bases and J lost 5, with 10 bases in between. The CDR3 extends over 14 amino acids. The CDR3 spells CASSQDYSWETQYF. CDR3 bases: TGCGCCAGCAGCCAAGATTACAGTTGGGAGACCCAGTACTTC.

This chain joins TRBV28 and TRBJ2-6; D unclear. Per the germline V gene, CDR1 is MDHEN and CDR2 is SYDVKM. CDR3 length equals 18 residues. V was cut by 7 bases and J by 1 base, with 20 bases left in between. The CDR3 nucleotides read TGTGCCAGCAATACCCCTCTTGGGTCCAATTCTGGGGCCAACGTCCTGACTTTC. Translating gives CASNTPLGSNSGANVLTF.